This T cell receptor (beta chain) was obtained from a study of blood T cell repertoires in COVID-19. In the study overall: Sample material is recorded as cDNA or gDNA derived from T cells, B-cell-depleted T cells, or PBMCs.

Per the original data handling: Amplification of reference gene primers provided the estimated nucleated cell counts. Sequencing used immunoSEQ multiplex PCR; TCRdb keeps in-frame clones, though not all of them. The V and J calls and the clone size are those of that table, but D and trimming were determined from the DNA. The sample holds 400,000 to 500,000 clones, approximately 90% seen once. Enrolled through a virtual design, the participants were between 18 and 89 years of age and came from some 26 US areas. The ends were cut back, 2 bases at V and 5 bases at J, with 6 bases in the middle. Germline values: CDR1 SGHDN, CDR2 FVKESK. The CDR3 runs 12 residues.

The sequence was obtained from a woman under 30 who had been exposed to COVID-19. The chain has TRBV14 and TRBJ1-2; D not resolved. The sequenced sample consisted of PBMCs or T cells enriched from blood (not recorded which). CDR3 in amino acids: CASSQMAYGYTF. CDR3 sequence (DNA): TGTGCCAGCAGCCAAATGGCTTATGGCTACACCTTC.